This TCR beta chain was identified in a study of blood T cell repertoires in COVID-19. CDR1 is MGHDK and CDR2 is SYGVNS in the germline V gene. The CDR3 is 15 residues long. Trimming cost V 5 bases and J 2 bases; bases outside gene matches: 4. Authors' data handling: Quantification of nucleated cells was approximated via reference gene primer amplification. Measured with immunoSEQ multiplex PCR; TCRdb has only the in-frame clones, and not every one. V, J and clone size are taken as reported in that table, and D and trimming were inferred from the DNA itself. The sample lists about 400,000 clones, nearly 90% occurring once.

The specimen sequenced was PBMCs or T cells enriched from blood (not recorded which). The rearrangement uses TRBV25-1 and TRBJ2-5; 11 positions match TRBD2. The receptor's source is a woman aged 30 to 39 who had recovered from COVID-19. The chain's CDR3 is CASSTSGGQQETQYF. DNA for the CDR3: TGTGCCAGCAGTACTAGCGGGGGACAACAAGAGACCCAGTACTTC.